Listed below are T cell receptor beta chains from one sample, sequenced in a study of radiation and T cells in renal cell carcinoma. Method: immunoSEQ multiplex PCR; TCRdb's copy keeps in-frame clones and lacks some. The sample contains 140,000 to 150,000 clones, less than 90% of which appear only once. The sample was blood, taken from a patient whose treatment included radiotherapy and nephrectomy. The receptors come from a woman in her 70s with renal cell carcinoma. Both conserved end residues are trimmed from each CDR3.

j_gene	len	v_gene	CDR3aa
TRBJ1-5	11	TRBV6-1	ASSAQGEQPQH
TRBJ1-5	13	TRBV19	ASSIQGQGNQPQH
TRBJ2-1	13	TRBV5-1	ASSFGTSPYNEQF
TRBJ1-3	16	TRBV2	ASSESPGGINSGNTIY
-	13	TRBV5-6	ASSDAVRGSYEQY
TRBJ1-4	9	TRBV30	AWSVKGKLF
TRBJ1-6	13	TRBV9	ASSVGGTGPLPLH
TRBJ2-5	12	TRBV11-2	ASSPRPREETQY
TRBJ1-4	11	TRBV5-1	ASSYGEGEKLF
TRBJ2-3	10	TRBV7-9	ASSLATDTQY
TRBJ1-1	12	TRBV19	ASSSPRQRTEAF
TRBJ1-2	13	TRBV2	ASIIKRTGSNGYT
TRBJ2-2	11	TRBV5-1	ASSLGQGARVF
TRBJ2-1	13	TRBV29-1	SVKTDAWGYNEQF
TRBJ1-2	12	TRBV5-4	ASSPPIGEDGYT
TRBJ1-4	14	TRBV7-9	ASSLAGTGLNEKLF
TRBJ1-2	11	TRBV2	ASSVQGNYGYT
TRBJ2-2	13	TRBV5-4	ASSSKNTNTGELF
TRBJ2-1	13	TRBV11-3	ASSLEGESYNEQF
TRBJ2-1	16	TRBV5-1	ASSLEATSGVSYNEQF
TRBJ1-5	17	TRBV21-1	ASSKGRRQGLRFYQPQH
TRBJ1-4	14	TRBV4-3	ASSQDRRGGGEKLF
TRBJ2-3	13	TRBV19	ASSINSRRADTQY
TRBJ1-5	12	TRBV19	ASSNRGAYQPQH
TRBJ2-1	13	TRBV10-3	AISPQGAAGNEQF
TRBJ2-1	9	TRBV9	ASSVDNEQF
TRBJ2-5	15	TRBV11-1	ASSPGGQRGGRETQY
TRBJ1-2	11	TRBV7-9	ASSLAGNYGYT
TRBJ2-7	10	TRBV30	AWTQGTYEQY
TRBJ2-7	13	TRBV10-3	AISRTGGLPYEQY
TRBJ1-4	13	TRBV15	ATSSGTEHEEKLF
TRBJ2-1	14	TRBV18	ASSPSLAGLHGEQF
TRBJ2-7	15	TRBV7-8	ASSLARFDRGSYEQY
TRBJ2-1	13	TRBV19	ASSMLPTSGGEQF
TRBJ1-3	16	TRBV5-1	ASSLVNQGRNSGNTIY
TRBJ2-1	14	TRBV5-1	ASSLVGGSSYNEQF
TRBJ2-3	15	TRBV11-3	ASSSRTSGTSTDTQY
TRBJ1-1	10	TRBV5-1	ASSSGSTEAF
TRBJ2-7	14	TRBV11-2	ASSAGYRTERWEQY
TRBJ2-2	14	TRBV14	ASSHDLPGNTGELF
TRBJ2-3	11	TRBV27	ASSKTSRDTQY
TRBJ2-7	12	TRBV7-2	ASSTPSGGNEQY
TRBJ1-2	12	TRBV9	ASSVRGGRYGYT
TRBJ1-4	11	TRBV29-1	SVSDRGLEKLF
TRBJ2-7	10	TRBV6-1	ASRHDRTGQY